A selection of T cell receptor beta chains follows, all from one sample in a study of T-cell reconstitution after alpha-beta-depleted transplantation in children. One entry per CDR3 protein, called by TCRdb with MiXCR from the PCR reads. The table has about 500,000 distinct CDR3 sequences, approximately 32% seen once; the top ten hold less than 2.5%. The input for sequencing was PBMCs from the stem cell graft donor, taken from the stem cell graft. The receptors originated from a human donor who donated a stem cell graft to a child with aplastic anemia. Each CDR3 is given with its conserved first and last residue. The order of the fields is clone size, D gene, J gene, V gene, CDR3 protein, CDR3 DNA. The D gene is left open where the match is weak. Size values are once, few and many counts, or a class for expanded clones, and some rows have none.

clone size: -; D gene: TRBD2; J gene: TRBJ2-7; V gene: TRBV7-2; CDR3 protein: CASSLATGTSGRGFYEQYF; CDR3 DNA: TGTGCCAGCAGCTTAGCGACCGGGACTAGCGGGAGGGGGTTCTACGAGCAGTACTTC
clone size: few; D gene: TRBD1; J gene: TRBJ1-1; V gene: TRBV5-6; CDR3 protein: CASSFRQGRSF; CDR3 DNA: TGTGCCAGCAGCTTCCGACAGGGGCGTTCTTTT
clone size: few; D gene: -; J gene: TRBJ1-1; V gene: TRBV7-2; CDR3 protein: CASSLVINTEAFF; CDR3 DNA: TGTGCCAGCAGCTTAGTGATCAACACTGAAGCTTTCTTT
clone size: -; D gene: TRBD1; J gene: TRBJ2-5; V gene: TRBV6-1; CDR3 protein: CASRTGGSETQYF; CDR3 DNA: TGTGCCAGCAGGACAGGGGGCAGTGAGACCCAGTACTTC
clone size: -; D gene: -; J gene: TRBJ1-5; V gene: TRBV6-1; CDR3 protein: CASSGTGAYSNQPQHF; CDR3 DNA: TGTGCCAGCAGTGGGACCGGGGCTTATAGCAATCAGCCCCAGCATTTT
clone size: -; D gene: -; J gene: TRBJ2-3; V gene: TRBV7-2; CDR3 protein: CASSDGGSDTQYF; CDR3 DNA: TGTGCCAGCAGCGACGGGGGCTCAGATACGCAGTATTTT
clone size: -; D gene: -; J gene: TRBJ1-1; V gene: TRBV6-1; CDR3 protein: CASSEAGGRVTEAFF; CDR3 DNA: TGTGCCAGCAGTGAAGCGGGAGGGAGGGTCACTGAAGCTTTCTTT
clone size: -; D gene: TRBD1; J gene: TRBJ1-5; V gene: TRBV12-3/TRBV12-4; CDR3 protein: CASSLLGGGGQPQHF; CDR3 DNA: TGTGCCAGCAGTTTACTAGGAGGGGGCGGTCAGCCCCAGCATTTT
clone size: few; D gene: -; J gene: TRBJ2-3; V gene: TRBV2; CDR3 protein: CASKLERRGTQYF; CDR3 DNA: TGTGCCAGCAAACTGGAGAGACGAGGGACGCAGTATTTT
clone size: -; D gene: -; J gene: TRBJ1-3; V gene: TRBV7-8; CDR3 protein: CASSLALQDTIYF; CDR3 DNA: TGTGCCAGCAGCTTAGCGCTCCAAGACACCATATATTTT
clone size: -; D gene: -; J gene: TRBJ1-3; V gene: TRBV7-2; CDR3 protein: CASSLTMGHPGNTIYF; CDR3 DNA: TGTGCCAGCAGCTTGACTATGGGACACCCTGGAAACACCATATATTTT
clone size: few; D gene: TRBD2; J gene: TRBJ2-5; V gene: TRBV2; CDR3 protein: CASSAPASGSGETQYF; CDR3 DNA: TGTGCCAGCAGTGCTCCAGCTAGCGGGAGCGGGGAGACCCAGTACTTC
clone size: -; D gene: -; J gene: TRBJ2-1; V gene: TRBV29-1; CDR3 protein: CSVEDLRESYNEQFF; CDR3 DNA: TGCAGCGTTGAAGATCTTCGGGAATCCTACAATGAGCAGTTCTTC
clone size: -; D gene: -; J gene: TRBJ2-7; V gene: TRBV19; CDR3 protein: CASSIGTVLYEQYF; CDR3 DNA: TGTGCCAGTAGTATAGGGACCGTCCTCTACGAGCAGTACTTC
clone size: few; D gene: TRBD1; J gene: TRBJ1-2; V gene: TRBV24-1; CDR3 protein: CATSDHDRVGGYTF; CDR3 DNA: TGTGCCACCAGTGATCACGACAGGGTGGGAGGCTACACCTTC
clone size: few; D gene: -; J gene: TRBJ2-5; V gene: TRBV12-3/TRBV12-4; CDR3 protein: CASSLVSEETQYF; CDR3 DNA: TGTGCCAGCAGTTTGGTCAGTGAAGAGACCCAGTACTTC
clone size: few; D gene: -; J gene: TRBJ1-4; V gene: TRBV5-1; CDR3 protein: CASSRRKGSLSTNEKLFF; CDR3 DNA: TGCGCCAGCAGCCGACGTAAGGGGTCCCTCTCAACTAATGAAAAACTGTTTTTT
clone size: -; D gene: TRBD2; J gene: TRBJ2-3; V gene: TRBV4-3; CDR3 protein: CASGRGTSGTDTQYF; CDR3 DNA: TGCGCCAGCGGTAGGGGGACTAGCGGCACAGATACGCAGTATTTT
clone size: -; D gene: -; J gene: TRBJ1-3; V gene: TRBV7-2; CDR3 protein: CASSLAGHSGNTIYF; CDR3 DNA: TGTGCCAGCAGCTTAGCTGGACACTCTGGAAACACCATATATTTT
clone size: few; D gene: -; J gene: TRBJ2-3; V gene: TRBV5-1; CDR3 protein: CASSSQGADTQYF; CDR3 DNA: TGCGCCAGCAGCTCACAGGGAGCGGATACGCAGTATTTT
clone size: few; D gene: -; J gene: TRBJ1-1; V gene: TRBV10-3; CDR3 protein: CAIRWEGVTEAFF; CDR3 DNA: TGTGCCATCAGATGGGAGGGAGTCACTGAAGCTTTCTTT
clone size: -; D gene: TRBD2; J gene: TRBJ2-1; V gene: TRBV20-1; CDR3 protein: CSAKKETSGYNEQFF; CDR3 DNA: TGCAGTGCCAAAAAAGAAACTAGCGGTTACAATGAGCAGTTCTTC
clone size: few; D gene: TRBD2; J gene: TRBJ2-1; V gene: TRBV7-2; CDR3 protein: CASSAIGAGGGNEQFF; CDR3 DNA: TGTGCCAGCAGTGCTATAGGAGCGGGAGGAGGCAATGAGCAGTTCTTC
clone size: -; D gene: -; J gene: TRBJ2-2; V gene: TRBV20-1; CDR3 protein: CSARGSRRGELFF; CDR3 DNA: TGCAGTGCTAGGGGCTCTAGGCGGGGGGAGCTGTTTTTT
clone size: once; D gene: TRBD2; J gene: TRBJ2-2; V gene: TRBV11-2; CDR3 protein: CASSLDPATSRPDTGELFF; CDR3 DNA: TGTGCCAGCAGCTTAGATCCCGCGACTAGCCGTCCGGACACCGGGGAGCTGTTTTTT
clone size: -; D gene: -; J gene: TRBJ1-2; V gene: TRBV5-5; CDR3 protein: CASSPGAGLFAYGYTF; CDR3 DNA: TGTGCCAGCAGCCCTGGGGCAGGTCTATTCGCCTATGGCTACACCTTC
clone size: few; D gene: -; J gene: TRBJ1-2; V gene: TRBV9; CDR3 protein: CASSRTGDPHNYGYTF; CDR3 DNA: TGTGCCAGCAGCCGGACTGGGGACCCCCACAACTATGGCTACACCTTC
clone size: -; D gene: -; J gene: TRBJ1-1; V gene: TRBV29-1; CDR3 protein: CSVGGKDMNTEAFF; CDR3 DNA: TGCAGCGTTGGAGGAAAAGATATGAACACTGAAGCTTTCTTT
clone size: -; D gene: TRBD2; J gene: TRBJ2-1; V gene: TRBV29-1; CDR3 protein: CSVEGLAGGLTYNEQFF; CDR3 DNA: TGCAGCGTTGAAGGCCTAGCGGGAGGCCTCACCTACAATGAGCAGTTCTTC
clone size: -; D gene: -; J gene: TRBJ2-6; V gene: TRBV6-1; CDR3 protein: CASSTFTGFGANVLTF; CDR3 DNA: TGTGCCAGCAGTACCTTCACCGGGTTCGGGGCCAACGTCCTGACTTTC
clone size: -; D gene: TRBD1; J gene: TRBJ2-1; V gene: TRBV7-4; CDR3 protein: CASSRKGAGIFHNEQFF; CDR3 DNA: TGTGCCAGCAGCCGAAAGGGGGCGGGTATCTTCCACAATGAGCAGTTCTTC
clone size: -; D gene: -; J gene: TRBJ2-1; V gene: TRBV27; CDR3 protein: CASSPRRVGQTDNEQFF; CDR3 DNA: TGTGCCAGCAGTCCCCGTCGGGTTGGGCAAACGGACAATGAGCAGTTCTTC
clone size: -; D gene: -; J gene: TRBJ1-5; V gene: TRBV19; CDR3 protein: CASSIAQTTNQPQHF; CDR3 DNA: TGTGCCAGTAGTATAGCACAGACCACTAATCAGCCCCAGCATTTT
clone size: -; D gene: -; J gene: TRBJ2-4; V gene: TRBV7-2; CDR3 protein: CASSPDLGLLAKNSQYF; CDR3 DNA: TGTGCCAGCAGCCCCGACTTGGGTTTACTAGCCAAAAACAGTCAGTACTTC